These T cell receptor beta chains were read from a single sample in a study of siplizumab effects on memory and regulatory T cells. TCRdb's table, derived via immunoSEQ multiplex PCR, lists solely in-frame clones and lacks some. In the table there are about 120,000 clones, over 85% of which are singletons. The sequenced sample consisted of CD4+ T cells sorted from blood. The source of these receptors is a human donor in good health. Each CDR3 is given with its conserved first and last residue. The size entry is marked missing in some rows and otherwise reads once, few, many or a size class.

TRBJ2-3,.,TRBV9,CASSPHPQREAQYF
TRBJ1-1,.,TRBV5-6,CASSWGLGNTEAFF
TRBJ1-2,few,TRBV6-6,CASRTGQGSYGYTF
TRBJ1-5,.,TRBV5-8,CASSLGGGQPQHF
TRBJ1-1,.,TRBV19,CASTSGQGATEAFF
TRBJ2-5,few,TRBV27,CASSLAGETQYF
TRBJ1-4,.,TRBV2,CASSQGLSKLFF
TRBJ1-4,.,TRBV10-2,CASSDDSNEKLFF
TRBJ1-4,.,TRBV6-6,CASKDGNEKLFF
TRBJ1-1,.,TRBV18,CASSPPPGQAAFF
TRBJ1-1,.,TRBV19,CASSIRTGWNTEAFF
TRBJ2-2,.,TRBV7-7,CASSQGNGELFF
TRBJ2-5,.,TRBV14,CASSQDLRAAETQYF
TRBJ2-3,.,TRBV5-1,CASSGRRGSGSTDTQYF
TRBJ1-1,few,TRBV2,CASSAQGNTEAFF
TRBJ2-5,once,TRBV5-1,CASSWGGTSETQYF
TRBJ1-2,.,TRBV5-4,CASSFNLRFGVYGYTF
TRBJ1-2,once,TRBV7-6,CASSPVGQGQYGYTF
TRBJ2-4,.,TRBV7-2,CASRRGNIQYF
TRBJ2-7,.,TRBV6-6,CASIRVEPYEQYF
TRBJ2-1,.,TRBV27,CASVRGGSGNEQFF
TRBJ2-1,.,TRBV5-1,CASSGSTNEQFF
TRBJ1-2,.,TRBV19,CASSPFSPSNFRTF
TRBJ1-2,.,TRBV6-5,CASSQGNYGYTF
TRBJ2-3,.,TRBV27,CASSSIRGTWGTDTQYF
TRBJ1-5,.,TRBV19,CASSPSGTGSNQPQHF
TRBJ1-1,once,TRBV5-1,CASSQGLRTEAFF
TRBJ1-2,.,TRBV10-3,CAISEKGPDNYGYTF
TRBJ2-1,few,TRBV9,CASSLHPGDNEQFF
TRBJ2-3,.,TRBV5-1,CASRTGSTDTQYF
TRBJ1-1,.,TRBV6-6,CASSYSHNTEAFF
TRBJ2-1,.,TRBV7-3,CASSLRGGVGNEQFF
TRBJ2-5,.,TRBV5-1,CASSLAGQAGWGETQYF
TRBJ1-4,once,TRBV12-5,CASGFFGGMGTNEKLFF
TRBJ2-2,.,TRBV2,CASISGRFSGELFF
TRBJ2-5,.,TRBV5-1,CASSTDRVETQYF
TRBJ1-1,.,TRBV11-3,CASSLKGPNTEAFF
TRBJ1-1,few,TRBV21-1,CASSKPDTEAFF
TRBJ1-4,.,TRBV15,CATSIGTQVNEKLFF
TRBJ1-4,.,TRBV2,CASIPSGSVGEKLFF
TRBJ1-1,.,TRBV12-2,CASRLGTGGAYTEAFF
TRBJ1-2,.,TRBV9,CASSIGQGENYGYTF
TRBJ2-4,.,TRBV4-1,CASSRLGLASDIQYF
TRBJ2-7,.,TRBV7-2,CASSSGLARYEQYF
TRBJ1-1,.,TRBV6-1,CASRSDYMNTEAFF
TRBJ1-6,.,TRBV5-1,CASSHGTGISPLHF
TRBJ2-7,.,TRBV6-5,CASSPREQYYEQYF
TRBJ2-5,.,TRBV9,CASSVEAGPAVQYF
TRBJ1-2,.,TRBV7-2,CASSWATGGYTF
TRBJ1-5,.,TRBV18,CASSDSGGDRDQPQHF
TRBJ2-1,.,TRBV29-1,CSAGPTSGSIDEQFF
TRBJ2-1,.,TRBV5-1,CASSLSGNSYNEQFF
TRBJ2-1,.,TRBV4-1,CASSQVDILSYNEQFF
TRBJ2-5,once,TRBV7-7,CASSLGEGGRTETQYF